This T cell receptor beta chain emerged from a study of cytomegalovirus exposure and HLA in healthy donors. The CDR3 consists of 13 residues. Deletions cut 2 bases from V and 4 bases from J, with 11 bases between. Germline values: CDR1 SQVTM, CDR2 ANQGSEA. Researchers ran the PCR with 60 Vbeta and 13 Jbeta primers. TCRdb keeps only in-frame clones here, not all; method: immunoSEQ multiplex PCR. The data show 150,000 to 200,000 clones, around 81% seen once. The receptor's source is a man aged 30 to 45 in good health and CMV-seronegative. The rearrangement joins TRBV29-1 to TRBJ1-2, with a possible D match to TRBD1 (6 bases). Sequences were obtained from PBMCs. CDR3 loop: CSVERGGGYGYTF. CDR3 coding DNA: TGCAGCGTTGAAAGGGGGGGAGGCTATGGCTACACCTTC.